The subject of this entry is one T cell receptor (beta chain). Its antigen is undetermined. The data are from a study of shared clonotypes between healthy human individuals. Overall study context: CD4 naive cells filled three plates per donor, CD4 memory three, CD8 naive two and CD8 memory one. Study-wide results and limits: Sharing across four donors was seen in approximately 5.2% of naive CD4 clonotypes.

Germline V lookup: CDR1 SGHNT, CDR2 YYREEE (reference sequence). The V end was cut by 4 bases, the J end by 0 bases, with 11 bases between. The CDR3 consists of 14 residues. Several immunoSEQ plates received, in even portions, the genomic DNA of each subset. Sequenced by immunoSEQ multiplex PCR; TCRdb stores in-frame clones only, minus some. The data show around 1.6 million clones, with approximately 98% seen just once and roughly 0.45% held by the top ten. The sequenced sample was naive CD4+ T cells sorted from blood. Subset in this sample: CD45RA+ positively selected. The source is a man aged 25 to 45 in good health. The chain employs TRBV5-4 and TRBJ2-7, with D perhaps matching TRBD2 (6 bases). CDR3 region: CASSLEGLSYEQYF. In DNA form, the CDR3 reads TGTGCCAGCAGCCTGGAGGGGCTCTCCTACGAGCAGTACTTC.